This TCR beta chain is drawn from a study of a mutant IDH1 vaccine in newly diagnosed glioma. Note on this clone: What it binds is unknown.

This CDR3 has 15 residues. Germline V lookup: CDR1 SGHDT, CDR2 YYEEEE. V was pared by 2 bases and J by 3 bases, with 1 base of the junction left unmatched. The time point is: week 5, during vaccination. Each dose delivered 300 ug of mutant IDH1 20-mer peptide subcutaneously with imiquimod. Data came from immunoSEQ multiplex PCR; TCRdb stores just in-frame clones and leaves some out. The sample yields about 58,000 clones, around 84% seen once. Sequencing was performed on PBMCs, taken from a glioma patient whose treatment included an IDH1 peptide vaccine. The clonotype was recovered from a woman aged 45-65 years with glioma. The gene calls are TRBV5-6 and TRBJ1-5; TRBD1 matches at 11 bases. The CDR3 loop is CASSFGQGANQPQHF. As DNA, the CDR3 is TGTGCCAGCAGCTTCGGACAGGGGGCCAATCAGCCCCAGCATTTT. Together with reference TRBV5-6 and TRBJ1-5, the CDR3 gives the full variable domain: DAGVTQSPTHLIKTRGQQVTLRCSPKSGHDTVSWYQQALGQGPQFIFQYYEEEERQRGNFPDRFSGHQFPNYSSELNVNALLLGDSALYLCASSFGQGANQPQHFGDGTRLSIL.